Following are 21 T cell receptor beta chains from one sample sequenced in a study of cytomegalovirus exposure and HLA in healthy donors. Researchers ran the PCR with 60 Vbeta and 13 Jbeta primers. This table comes from immunoSEQ multiplex PCR, and its TCRdb copy is limited to in-frame clones, with some not included. Found here are 130,000 to 150,000 clones, 70% to 85% of them singletons; the top ten hold more than 3%. The sequencing sample was made of PBMCs. The receptors originated from a male donor in good health and CMV-seronegative.

This chain uses TRBV28 with TRBJ2-7, with TRBD2 matching over 14 bases. J was trimmed by 6 bases and V by 5 bases; bases with no gene match: 15. Germline CDR1 reads MDHEN; CDR2 reads SYDVKM. This CDR3 spans 18 amino acids. CDR3 nucleotides: TGTGCCAGCAGTCTGTATGTCGAGGGGACTAGCGGGAGATGCGAGCAGTACTTC. This encodes CASSLYVEGTSGRCEQYF.

This clone was seen only once. At one boundary the junction diverges from the germline segment, which might be a read error. The chain employs TRBV7-2 and TRBJ2-1; D gene uncertain. Germline lookup yields CDR1 SGHTA and CDR2 FQGNSA. The CDR3 extends over 13 amino acids. The CDR3 protein is CASSRPEGYEQVF. Written as DNA, the CDR3 is TGTGCCAGCAGCCGTCCGGAAGGATATGAGCAGGTCTTC.

As concerns this clone: The junction does not match germline at one end; this may be a read error. The chain employs TRBV7-7 and TRBJ2-5; 8 positions match TRBD1. Germline V CDR1 and CDR2: SSHAT, FNYEAQ (reference sequence). CDR3 size: 14 residues. CDR3 amino acids: CASSPDREQETQYF. The CDR3 DNA sequence: TGTGCTAGCAGCCCGGACAGGGAACAAGAGACCCAGTACTTC. The full variable domain, in which reference TRBV7-7 and TRBJ2-5 provide the parts outside the CDR3, is GAGVSQSPRYKVTKRGQDVTLRCDPISSHATLYWYQQALGQGPEFLTYFNYEAQPDKSGLPSDRFSAERPEGSISTLTIQRTEQRDSAMYRCASSPDREQETQYFGPGTRLLVL.

The chain uses TRBV5-1 and TRBJ2-4, with unresolved D. V dropped 0 bases and J dropped 6 bases, with 4 bases sitting between them. Germline V gene lookup returns CDR1 SGHRS and CDR2 YFSETQ. CDR3 length equals 12 residues. CDR3 sequence (DNA): TGCGCCAGCAGCTTGGACGGAAACATTCAGTACTTC. This gives the protein CASSLDGNIQYF. Filled out from reference TRBV5-1 and TRBJ2-4, the complete variable domain reads KAGVTQTPRYLIKTRGQQVTLSCSPISGHRSVSWYQQTPGQGLQFLFEYFSETQRNKGNFPGRFSGRQFSNSRSEMNVSTLELGDSALYLCASSLDGNIQYFGAGTRLSVL.

The chain combines TRBV2 with TRBJ2-5; TRBD1 agrees at 7 bases. Germline lookup yields CDR1 SNHLY and CDR2 FYNNEI. The CDR3 sequence is 18 residues long. Trimming removed 4 bases from V and 5 bases from J; junction bases left unmatched: 19. In DNA, the CDR3 is TGTGCCAGCAGTGCCAAAGGACGTCCTACAGGGGCGGAGGAGACCCAGTACTTC. Its translation: CASSAKGRPTGAEETQYF.

The chain links TRBV2 to TRBJ2-4, with D maybe TRBD2 (6 bases). Per germline, CDR1 SNHLY and CDR2 FYNNEI. This CDR3 comprises 15 residues. The V gene lost 6 bases and the J gene lost 1 base, with 13 bases spanning the gap. CDR3 sequence reads: CASRPGVLAKNIQYF. The CDR3 nucleotides read TGTGCCAGCAGACCGGGGGTTTTGGCCAAAAACATTCAGTACTTC.

The sample holds one count of this clone. V gene TRBV9 combines with J gene TRBJ1-2; a weak D match, TRBD1 (6 bases). The CDR3 spans 15 residues. Germline CDR1 and CDR2: SGDLS and YYNGEE. With 0 bases removed from V and 4 bases from J, the gap between germline ends came to 13 bases. CDR3 sequence: CASSVGPRGFYGYTF. The CDR3 DNA reads TGTGCCAGCAGCGTAGGGCCGAGGGGGTTCTATGGCTACACCTTC.

V usage is TRBV11-3 and J usage is TRBJ2-1; 8 bases agree with TRBD1. Germline assignment: CDR1 SGHNT and CDR2 YENEEA. V shed 4 bases and J 7 bases; nucleotides not matched to a gene: 3. This CDR3 has 13 residues. This CDR3 is CASSWYRGNEQFF. The CDR3 DNA sequence: TGTGCCAGCAGCTGGTACAGGGGGAATGAGCAGTTCTTC.

The chain couples TRBV4-3 to TRBJ1-6; tentative D call: TRBD1 (6 bases). Trimming stripped 1 base from V and 5 bases from J, with 12 bases between. The length of the CDR3 is 16 residues. Germline V gene lookup returns CDR1 LGHNA and CDR2 YSLEER. The chain's CDR3 is CASSQGKGGHNSPLHF. The CDR3, as DNA: TGCGCCAGCAGCCAAGGAAAGGGGGGGCATAATTCACCCCTCCACTTT.

This clone was observed a handful of times. This chain joins TRBV5-1 and TRBJ2-7; 7 bases match TRBD1. V lost 6 bases and J lost 1; bases outside the gene matches: 13. This CDR3 has 16 residues. Germline V lookup: CDR1 SGHRS, CDR2 YFSETQ. This CDR3 reads CASTPAGDSVSYEQYF. The CDR3 nucleotides read TGCGCCAGCACCCCGGCCGGGGACAGTGTATCCTACGAGCAGTACTTC.

The chain uses TRBV14 and TRBJ2-2, with 8 bases aligning to TRBD2. With 4 bases clipped from V and 5 bases from J, the junction kept 12 bases outside the gene matches. Per the germline V gene, CDR1 is SGHDN and CDR2 is FVKESK. CDR3 length: 17 residues. This chain's CDR3 is CASSPTGSGSWTGELFF. In DNA form, the CDR3 reads TGTGCCAGCAGCCCCACGGGAAGCGGGAGTTGGACCGGGGAGCTGTTTTTT.

This clone was seen a few times. The chain is built from TRBV18 and TRBJ1-3; 7 nucleotides align to TRBD1. The CDR3 consists of 18 residues. Germline loops: CDR1 KGHSH, CDR2 LQKENI. With V trimmed by 2 bases and J by 0 bases, 10 bases remained unmatched. The CDR3 sequence is CASSPIPPGQSSGNTIYF. In DNA, the CDR3 is TGTGCCAGCTCACCAATACCCCCGGGACAGAGCTCTGGAAACACCATATATTTT. Full variable domain (outside the CDR3, taken from reference TRBV18 and TRBJ1-3): NAGVMQNPRHLVRRRGQEARLRCSPMKGHSHVYWYRQLPEEGLKFMVYLQKENIIDESGMPKERFSAEFPKEGPSILRIQQVVRGDSAAYFCASSPIPPGQSSGNTIYFGEGSWLTVV.

This clone is a singleton in its sample. The chain has TRBV19 and TRBJ2-7; 9 bases are a match to TRBD1. The CDR3 runs to 14 residues. The germline V gene encodes CDR1 LNHDA and CDR2 SQIVND (reference sequence). V shed 7 bases and J 3 bases; nucleotides not matched to a gene: 7. The CDR3: CASTAGTGNYEQYF. Here the CDR3 DNA reads TGTGCCAGTACCGCCGGGACAGGGAACTACGAGCAGTACTTC.

The chain has TRBV7-2 and TRBJ2-2; possibly TRBD2 for D (6 bases). This CDR3 is built from 16 residues. Germline CDR1 reads SGHTA; CDR2 reads FQGNSA. Trimming took 2 bases from V and 3 from J, leaving 13 bases between them. The CDR3 region has the DNA TGTGCCAGCAGCTTACATCCAGCGGGCTACACCGGGGAGCTGTTTTTT. It yields the protein CASSLHPAGYTGELFF. The full variable domain, with the rest looked up from reference TRBV7-2 and TRBJ2-2, is GAGVSQSPSNKVTEKGKDVELRCDPISGHTALYWYRQSLGQGLEFLIYFQGNSAPDKSGLPSDRFSAERTGGSVSTLTIQRTQQEDSAVYLCASSLHPAGYTGELFFGEGSRLTVL.

The rearrangement joins TRBV28 to TRBJ1-4; D not resolved. This CDR3 region has 15 residues. Germline V lookup: CDR1 MDHEN, CDR2 SYDVKM. Trimming removed 4 bases from V and 6 bases from J, with 15 bases in between. CDR3 DNA: TGTGCCAGCAGTTCCCCACGCGGAACCGATGAAAAACTGTTTTTT. Its translation is CASSSPRGTDEKLFF.

This clone was seen a few times. The CDR3 sequence: CASMNSGGTNEQFF. CDR3 nucleotide sequence: TGTGCCAGCATGAATAGCGGGGGGACCAATGAGCAGTTCTTC. This sequence joins TRBV6-5 and TRBJ2-1; 10 positions match TRBD2. Germline V CDR1 and CDR2: MNHEY, SVGAGI. With 7 bases clipped from V and 6 bases from J, the junction kept 6 bases outside the gene matches. The CDR3 sequence is 14 residues long.

V gene TRBV5-5 combines with J gene TRBJ2-3, with 11 bases fitting TRBD2. Germline CDR1 reads SGHKS; CDR2 reads YYEKEE (reference sequence). J lost 4 bases, V lost 2 bases, and 9 bases had no gene match. CDR3 length: 17 residues. The CDR3 reads CASSLFLTSGVADTQYF. Written as DNA, the CDR3 is TGTGCCAGCAGCTTATTCCTGACTAGCGGGGTTGCAGATACGCAGTATTTT.

The V call is TRBV18, the J call TRBJ2-4; D is uncertain. Trimming took off 1 base at V and 1 base at J, with 8 bases between the two ends. Germline lookup yields CDR1 KGHSH and CDR2 LQKENI. The CDR3 runs to 15 residues. CDR3 protein: CASSPLEAAKNIQYF. Here the CDR3 DNA reads TGTGCCAGCTCACCACTAGAGGCGGCCAAAAACATTCAGTACTTC.

V usage is TRBV5-4 and J usage is TRBJ2-5, with 8 bases that match TRBD2. V lost 7 bases and J lost 4; bases outside the gene matches: 9. Germline V gene data show CDR1 as SGHNT and CDR2 as YYREEE (reference sequence). The CDR3 covers 14 residues. The CDR3 region has the DNA TGTGCCAGCCGGGGGGGGCAGAGTAGAGAGACCCAGTACTTC. This encodes CASRGGQSRETQYF.

The J gene is TRBJ2-7, the V gene TRBV19; D not resolved. The CDR3 consists of 15 residues. Germline CDR1 is LNHDA and CDR2 is SQIVND (reference sequence). V lost 3 bases, J lost 0 bases, and 12 bases lay in between. CDR3 bases: TGTGCCAGTAGTATTAGAGGCGGTTTCTCCTACGAGCAGTACTTC. Its protein product is CASSIRGGFSYEQYF.

This clone was seen once. The chain uses TRBV7-9 and TRBJ2-5, with 10 positions matching TRBD2. The J call may not be correct, given that the DNA end is closer to TRBJ2-7. In germline, CDR1 is SEHNR, CDR2 FQNEAQ (reference sequence). The CDR3 extends over 17 amino acids. The CDR3 spells CASSPQTSGMSSYEQYF. CDR3 sequence (DNA): TGTGCCAGCAGCCCCCAAACTAGCGGGATGAGCTCCTACGAGCAGTACTTC.